This T cell receptor (beta chain) was sequenced during a study of beta chain features in type 1 diabetes. Across the study: Across every sample, about 100 million sorted cells were examined in total.

The investigators reverse transcribed all of the isolated RNA, so they sequenced expressed TCRB transcripts. Profiling relied on immunoSEQ multiplex PCR, and the TCRdb table lists in-frame clones only, not all of them. The sample has 250,000 to 300,000 clones, around 24% seen once; the top ten hold 0.012%. CDR1 is SGHRS and CDR2 is YFSETQ in the germline V gene. The CDR3 is 16 residues long. The V gene end was trimmed by 0 bases and the J gene end by 0 bases; junction bases not matched to a gene: 2. Every donor provided one heparinised blood draw, which averaged roughly 120 mL. It was via CD45RO/CCR7/CD25/CD127/CD95/CD27 that CD4+ naive, central memory, regulatory and stem cell-like memory cells were sorted. Overall study findings and caveats: More deletions and fewer insertions at VDJ junctions were found in patients with type 1 diabetes. TCRB CDR3 length was moderately but significantly reduced in all four CD4+ subsets of Type 1 diabetes patients.

As regards this clone: Its antigen is currently unknown.

This receptor was taken from a woman aged 25 to 45 with type 1 diabetes. Material: naive CD4+ T cells from blood. This rearrangement joins TRBV5-1 to TRBJ1-1; 10 bases match TRBD1. In nucleotides, the CDR3 is TGCGCCAGCAGCTTGGTGGGACAGGGGCTGAACACTGAAGCTTTCTTT. Translating gives CASSLVGQGLNTEAFF.